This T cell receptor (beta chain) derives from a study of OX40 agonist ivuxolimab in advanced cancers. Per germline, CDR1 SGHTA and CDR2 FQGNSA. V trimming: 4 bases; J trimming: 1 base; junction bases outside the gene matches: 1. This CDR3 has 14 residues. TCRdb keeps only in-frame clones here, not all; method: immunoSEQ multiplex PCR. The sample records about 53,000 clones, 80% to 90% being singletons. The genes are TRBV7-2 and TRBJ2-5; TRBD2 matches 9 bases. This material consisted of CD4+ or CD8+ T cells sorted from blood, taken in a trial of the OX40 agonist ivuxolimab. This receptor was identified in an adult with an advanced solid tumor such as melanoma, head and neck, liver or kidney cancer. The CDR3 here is CASSSSGIQETQYF. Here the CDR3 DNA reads TGTGCCAGCAGCTCTAGCGGGATCCAAGAGACCCAGTACTTC.